This TCR beta chain was identified during a study of T cells in narcolepsy (dated by TCRdb to the late 2010s). Study-wide context: Healthy control donors were enrolled in the study alongside patients who had narcolepsy type 1 or type 2 (NT1, NT2). Autoreactive T cells targeting hypocretin neuron self-antigens (hypocretin, TRIB2) were sought in narcolepsy patients, and TCR Vbeta sequencing was used to track clonotypes in blood and CSF.

Sequences SGHTA (CDR1) and FQGNSA (CDR2) are obtained from the germline V gene. The CDR3, cysteine through phenylalanine, is 14 amino acids long. Kept here is only the CDR3 DNA, which spans 42 bases and is read in frame from base 1. V drops 0 bases and J drops 6 bases, leaving 9 bases in between. Study-level results and caveats: Patients and controls had comparable numbers of sequenced blood memory CD4+ clonotypes, averaging about 37,000 and 33,000, respectively. HCRT-specific and TRIB2-specific autoreactive clonotypes were highlighted in plots that compared CD4+ T cell clonotypes in CSF versus blood from the same patient. Certain blood memory CD4+ repertoires from patients and controls had no sequences that matched autoreactive T cell clones. According to the report, autoreactive clonotypes were detected serially in the blood of the same patients and of different patients, but not in healthy controls.

For TCR Vbeta sequencing, memory CD4+ T cells were sorted ex vivo from the peripheral blood of both healthy controls and narcolepsy patients. Regarding this clone: Its antigen is not yet known. The input lacks base qualities; no much larger clone sits a single base away.

Preparation of the library involved the immunoSEQ multiplex PCR assay. TCRdb obtained this table from immuneACCESS and retained in-frame rearrangements with V and J assigned. These tables miss some clones; where compared with another copy, unresolved V genes account for less than half of the shortfall, and the remainder is unexplained. In this sample the table shows about 20,000 clones, under 85% of which occur a single time. The ten largest clones take up 1.5% to 2% of the sample. In this chain, TRBV7-2 is recombined with TRBJ1-5; the D gene assignment is ambiguous. Sequenced: memory (CD45RA-) CD4+ T cells from blood. The sample's cell subset or site label, in plain terms: memory T cells sorted ex vivo from peripheral blood. The sequence came from a human donor in good health. The DNA reads as follows: TGTGCCAGCAGCTTAGCGGGTCAAGGTCAGCCCCAGCATTTT. It translates to CASSLAGQGQPQHF. Here the CDR3 is joined to the reference TRBV7-2 and TRBJ1-5 genes, and the full variable domain is: GAGVSQSPSNKVTEKGKDVELRCDPISGHTALYWYRQSLGQGLEFLIYFQGNSAPDKSGLPSDRFSAERTGGSVSTLTIQRTQQEDSAVYLCASSLAGQGQPQHFGDGTRLSIL.